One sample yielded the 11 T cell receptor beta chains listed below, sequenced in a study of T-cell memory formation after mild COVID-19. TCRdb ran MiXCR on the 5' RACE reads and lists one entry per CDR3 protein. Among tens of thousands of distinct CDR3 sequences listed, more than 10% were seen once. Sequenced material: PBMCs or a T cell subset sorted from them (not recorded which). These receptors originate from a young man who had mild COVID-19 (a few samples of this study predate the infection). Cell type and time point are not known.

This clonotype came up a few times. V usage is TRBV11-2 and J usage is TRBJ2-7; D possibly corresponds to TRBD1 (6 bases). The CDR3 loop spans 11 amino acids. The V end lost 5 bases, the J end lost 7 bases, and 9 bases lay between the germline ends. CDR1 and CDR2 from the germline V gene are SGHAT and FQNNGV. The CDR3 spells CASSPGTEQYF. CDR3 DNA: TGTGCCAGCAGCCCGGGGACAGAGCAGTACTTC.

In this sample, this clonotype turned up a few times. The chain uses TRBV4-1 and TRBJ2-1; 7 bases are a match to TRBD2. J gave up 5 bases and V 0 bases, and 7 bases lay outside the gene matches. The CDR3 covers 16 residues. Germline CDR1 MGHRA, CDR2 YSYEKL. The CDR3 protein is CASSQDVWGGDNEQFF. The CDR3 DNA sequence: TGCGCCAGCAGCCAAGATGTGTGGGGGGGAGACAATGAGCAGTTCTTC.

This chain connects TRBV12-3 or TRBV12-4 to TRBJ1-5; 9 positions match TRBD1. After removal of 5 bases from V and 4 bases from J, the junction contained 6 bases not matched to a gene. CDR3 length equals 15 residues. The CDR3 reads CASSPDGTGNQPQHF. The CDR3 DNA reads TGTGCCAGCAGTCCAGACGGGACAGGGAATCAGCCCCAGCATTTT.

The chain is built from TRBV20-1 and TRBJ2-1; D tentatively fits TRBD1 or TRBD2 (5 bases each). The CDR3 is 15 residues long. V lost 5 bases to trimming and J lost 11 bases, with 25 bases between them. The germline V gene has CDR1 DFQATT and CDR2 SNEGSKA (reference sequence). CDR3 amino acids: CSALPGAAGAMQQFF. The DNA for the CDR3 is TGCAGTGCTTTGCCCGGGGCAGCCGGGGCAATGCAGCAGTTCTTC.

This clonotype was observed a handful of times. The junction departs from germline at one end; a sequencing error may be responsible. In DNA, the CDR3 is TGTGCTAGCAGCTCGGGACTAGTAGGAGAGACCCAGTACTTC. Its protein is CASSSGLVGETQYF. V and J are TRBV7-7 and TRBJ2-5; 8 bases fit TRBD2. There are 14 residues in the CDR3. The V gene's germline CDR1 is SSHAT and CDR2 FNYEAQ (reference sequence).

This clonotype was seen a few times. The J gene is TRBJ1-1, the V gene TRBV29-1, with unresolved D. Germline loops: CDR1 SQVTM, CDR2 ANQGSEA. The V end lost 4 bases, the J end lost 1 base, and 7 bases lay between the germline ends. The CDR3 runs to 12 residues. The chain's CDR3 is CSVAGGNTEAFF. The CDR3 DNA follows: TGCAGCGTTGCGGGCGGGAACACTGAAGCTTTCTTT.

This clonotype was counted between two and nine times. The CDR3 loop is CATSRAHSGGGGNEQFF. The CDR3 DNA is TGTGCCACCAGCAGAGCGCATAGCGGGGGGGGTGGGAATGAGCAGTTCTTC. The chain is built from TRBV15 and TRBJ2-1, with 11 bases that match TRBD2. Per the germline V gene, CDR1 is LNHNV and CDR2 is YYDKDF (reference sequence). V lost 1 base, J lost 7 bases, and 9 bases stayed unmatched. The CDR3 totals 17 residues.

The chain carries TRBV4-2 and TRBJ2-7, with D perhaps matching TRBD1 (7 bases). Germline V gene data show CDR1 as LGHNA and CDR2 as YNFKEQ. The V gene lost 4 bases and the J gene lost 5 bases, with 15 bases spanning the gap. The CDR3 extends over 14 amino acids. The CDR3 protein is CASSPRGVGDEQYF. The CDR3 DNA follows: TGTGCCAGCAGCCCCAGGGGGGTGGGCGACGAGCAGTACTTC.

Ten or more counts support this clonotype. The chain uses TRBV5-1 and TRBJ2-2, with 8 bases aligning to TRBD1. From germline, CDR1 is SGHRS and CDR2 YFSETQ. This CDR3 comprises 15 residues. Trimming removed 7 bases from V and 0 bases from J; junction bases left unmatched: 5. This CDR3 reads CASRRTGTNTGELFF. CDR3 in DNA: TGCGCCAGCCGCCGGACAGGGACGAACACCGGGGAGCTGTTTTTT.

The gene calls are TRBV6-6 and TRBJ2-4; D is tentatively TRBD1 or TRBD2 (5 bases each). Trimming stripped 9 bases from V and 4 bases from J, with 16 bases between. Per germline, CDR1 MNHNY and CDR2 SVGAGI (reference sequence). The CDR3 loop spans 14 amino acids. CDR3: CASQPRDGKNIQYF. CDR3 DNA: TGTGCCAGTCAACCCCGGGACGGTAAAAACATTCAGTACTTC.

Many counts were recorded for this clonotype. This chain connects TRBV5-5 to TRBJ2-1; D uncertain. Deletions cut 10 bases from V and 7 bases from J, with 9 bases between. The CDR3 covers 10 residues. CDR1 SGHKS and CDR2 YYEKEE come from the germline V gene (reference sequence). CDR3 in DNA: TGTGCCTCGGGCAGGAATGAGCAGTTCTTC. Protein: CASGRNEQFF. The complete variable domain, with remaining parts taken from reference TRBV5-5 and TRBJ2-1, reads DAGVTQSPTHLIKTRGQQVTLRCSPISGHKSVSWYQQVLGQGPQFIFQYYEKEERGRGNFPDRFSARQFPNYSSELNVNALLLGDSALYLCASGRNEQFFGPGTRLTVL.